These 19 T cell receptor beta chains share one sample of origin, sequenced in a study of blood T cell repertoires in COVID-19. The data were produced by immunoSEQ multiplex PCR, yet TCRdb's version contains in-frame clones alone and is incomplete. The table has 150,000 or so clones, around 85% seen once. Sequencing was carried out using peripheral blood. All receptors come from a man between 60 and 75 years old with COVID-19, enrolled during active disease.

The rearrangement links TRBV5-3 to TRBJ1-2, with D uncertain. TRBV5-3 is annotated as an ORF whose role is uncertain. The CDR3 loop spans 12 amino acids. With 4 bases removed from V and 8 bases from J, the gap between germline ends came to 12 bases. This CDR3 is CARSRGREGYTF. In DNA, the CDR3 is TGTGCCAGAAGCCGCGGGCGGGAGGGCTACACCTTC.

The chain employs TRBV19 and TRBJ2-2, with 7 bases that match TRBD2. V was pared by 7 bases and J by 2 bases, with 7 bases of the junction left unmatched. The CDR3 loop spans 15 amino acids. Looked up from germline, CDR1 is LNHDA and CDR2 is SQIVND (reference sequence). CDR3 bases: TGTGCCAGTAACGGGGGGAGGGCCAACACCGGGGAGCTGTTTTTT. Protein sequence: CASNGGRANTGELFF.

This chain connects TRBV2 to TRBJ1-4, with 7 bases matching TRBD1. There are 14 residues in the CDR3. The V segment lost 10 bases and the J segment 7 bases; nucleotides outside the gene matches: 12. Per germline, CDR1 SNHLY and CDR2 FYNNEI. CDR3 DNA: TGTGCCACCCAGGACAGGCTTCCAGGTGAAAAACTGTTTTTT. Encoded protein: CATQDRLPGEKLFF.

The chain carries TRBV4-1 and TRBJ2-1; possibly TRBD2 for D (5 bases). CDR1 is MGHRA and CDR2 is YSYEKL in the germline V gene. V was cut by 1 base and J by 2 bases, with 12 bases left in between. The CDR3 is 16 residues long. CDR3 sequence reads: CASSQGPGTTYNEQFF. The CDR3 nucleotides are TGCGCCAGCAGCCAAGGCCCGGGAACGACCTACAATGAGCAGTTCTTC.

The CDR3 sequence: CASSLGQNYEQYF. CDR3 sequence (DNA): TGTGCCAGCAGCCTTGGACAGAACTACGAGCAGTACTTC. The chain couples TRBV12-3 or TRBV12-4 to TRBJ2-7; the D gene is possibly TRBD1 (6 bases). This CDR3 contains 13 residues. Trimming removed 6 bases at V and 3 bases at J, with 12 bases between.

This clone was picked up a small number of times. J is TRBJ2-7 and V is TRBV18, with D perhaps TRBD2 (5 bases). The CDR3 spans 15 residues. Trimming took off 4 bases at V and 0 bases at J, with 13 bases between the two ends. CDR1 KGHSH and CDR2 LQKENI come from the germline V gene. DNA of the CDR3: TGTGCCAGCTCACTGAGGACGGGAAGCTCCTACGAGCAGTACTTC. Its translation: CASSLRTGSSYEQYF.

The rearrangement links TRBV30 to TRBJ2-7; D may be TRBD2 (6 bases). V was shortened by 2 bases and J by 0 bases, with 14 bases between the two germline ends. The CDR3 consists of 15 residues. Germline CDR1 is GTSNPN and CDR2 is SVGIG (reference sequence). The DNA of the CDR3 is TGTGCCTGGAGTAAGTGGGAGGACCGCTCCTACGAGCAGTACTTC. It codes for CAWSKWEDRSYEQYF.

The V call is TRBV2, the J call TRBJ1-5, with no clear D. This CDR3 spans 11 amino acids. V lost 6 bases to trimming and J lost 4 bases, with 4 bases between them. Germline V gives CDR1 SNHLY, CDR2 FYNNEI. The chain's CDR3 is CASRANQPQHF. CDR3 nucleotide sequence: TGTGCCAGCAGAGCAAATCAGCCCCAGCATTTT.

The chain employs TRBV6-6 and TRBJ2-7; 7 bases fit TRBD1. The germline V gene has CDR1 MNHNY and CDR2 SVGAGI (reference sequence). CDR3 length equals 13 residues. Trimming took 6 bases from V and 6 from J; bases not matched to a gene: 8. The CDR3 loop reads CASRRQGVSEQYF. The CDR3 DNA reads TGTGCCAGCAGGCGACAGGGCGTTAGCGAGCAGTACTTC.

This clone was detected only a few times. The chain has TRBV14 and TRBJ2-7, with a weak D call TRBD2 (7 bases). V shed 4 bases and J shed 0 bases, with 10 bases lying between them. CDR3 length: 14 amino acids. Per germline, CDR1 SGHDN and CDR2 FVKESK. CDR3 region: CASSPRGGSYEQYF. CDR3 nucleotides: TGTGCCAGCAGCCCTAGGGGGGGCTCCTACGAGCAGTACTTC. Filled out from reference TRBV14 and TRBJ2-7, the complete variable domain reads EAGVTQFPSHSVIEKGQTVTLRCDPISGHDNLYWYRRVMGKEIKFLLHFVKESKQDESGMPNNRFLAERTGGTYSTLKVQPAELEDSGVYFCASSPRGGSYEQYFGPGTRLTVT.

This chain uses TRBV29-1 with TRBJ1-2; no clear D gene. CDR3 length: 14 amino acids. Germline CDR1 and CDR2: SQVTM and ANQGSEA. V lost 0 bases and J lost 2, with 10 bases in between. The CDR3 coding sequence is TGCAGCGTTGAAGATGAGCGGCGGAACTATGGCTACACCTTC. Its translation is CSVEDERRNYGYTF.

The chain is built from TRBV5-1 and TRBJ1-3; 7 bases match TRBD1. The length of the CDR3 is 15 residues. V was pared by 2 bases and J by 1 base, with 3 bases of the junction left unmatched. CDR1 and CDR2 from the germline V gene are SGHRS and YFSETQ. CDR3 nucleotides: TGCGCCAGCAGCTTTAACAGGGGTTCTGGAAACACCATATATTTT. It translates to CASSFNRGSGNTIYF.

The chain carries TRBV3-1 (or the pseudogene TRBV3-2) and TRBJ2-1, with 9 bases matching TRBD2. V shed 2 bases and J 9 bases; nucleotides not matched to a gene: 2. Germline V lookup: CDR1 LGHDT, CDR2 YNNKEL (reference sequence). This CDR3 comprises 13 residues. CDR3 loop: CASSQPSGTEQFF. The CDR3, as DNA: TGTGCCAGCAGCCAACCTAGCGGGACTGAGCAGTTCTTC.

The rearrangement links TRBV15 to TRBJ1-2; no definite D call. CDR1 and CDR2 from the germline V gene are LNHNV and YYDKDF (reference sequence). Trimming removed 5 bases from V and 5 bases from J, with 30 bases in between. The length of the CDR3 is 19 residues. DNA of the CDR3: TGTGCCACCAGCTTGGGAGGAATGTGGACTGAAAACAACCGGTATGGCTACACCTTC. It specifies CATSLGGMWTENNRYGYTF. The full variable domain, completed using reference TRBV15 and TRBJ1-2, is DAMVIQNPRYQVTQFGKPVTLSCSQTLNHNVMYWYQQKSSQAPKLLFHYYDKDFNNEADTPDNFQSRRPNTSFCFLDIRSPGLGDTAMYLCATSLGGMWTENNRYGYTFGSGTRLTVV.

The V call is TRBV6-2 or TRBV6-3, the J call TRBJ1-6, with 12 nucleotides matching TRBD1. V trimming: 4 bases; J trimming: 1 base; junction bases outside the gene matches: 5. CDR1 MNHEY and CDR2 SVGEGT come from the germline V gene. The CDR3 has 18 residues. DNA for the CDR3: TGTGCCAGCAGTTCGGGACAGGGGGCAGGGTCCTATAATTCACCCCTCCACTTT. Translating gives CASSSGQGAGSYNSPLHF.

V and J are TRBV6-6 and TRBJ2-5; 7 positions agree with TRBD2. The trim removed 8 bases at V and 5 bases at J, leaving 29 bases unmatched. This CDR3 region has 20 residues. Germline lookup yields CDR1 MNHNY and CDR2 SVGAGI (reference sequence). CDR3 in amino acids: CASRLSGYDPGGVTTETQYF. The CDR3 region has the DNA TGTGCCAGCCGCTTGAGCGGGTACGACCCTGGGGGGGTGACGACGGAGACCCAGTACTTC.

This chain uses TRBV28 with TRBJ2-3; TRBD1 aligns across 9 bases. The CDR3 loop spans 15 amino acids. CDR1 is MDHEN and CDR2 is SYDVKM in the germline V gene. Trimming cost V 3 bases and J 3 bases; bases outside gene matches: 4. The CDR3 spells CASSFGTGTTDTQYF. The CDR3 region has the DNA TGTGCCAGCAGTTTCGGGACAGGGACTACAGATACGCAGTATTTT.

This chain links TRBV23-1 with TRBJ1-5; no clear D. TRBV23-1 is an ORF; its function is uncertain. V lost 0 bases and J 5 bases, leaving 11 bases between the germline ends. The CDR3 spans 15 residues. In DNA, the CDR3 is TGCGCCAGCAGTCAATCGCGGGAGAGAGATCAGCCCCAGCATTTT. It translates to CASSQSRERDQPQHF.

J is TRBJ1-5 and V is TRBV29-1; 7 nucleotides match TRBD1. The CDR3 loop spans 13 amino acids. Germline CDR1 SQVTM, CDR2 ANQGSEA. V lost 4 bases, J lost 1 base, and 1 base stayed unmatched. The CDR3 reads CSVGRGSNQPQHF. Here the CDR3 DNA reads TGCAGCGTTGGCAGGGGGAGCAATCAGCCCCAGCATTTT.